This T cell receptor beta chain emerged from a study of blood T cell repertoires in COVID-19. Study in general: The United States, Italy and Spain were the sources of the acute and convalescent COVID-19 samples.

Study processing details: Nucleated cell counts were estimated from reference gene primer amplification. Sequencing used immunoSEQ multiplex PCR; TCRdb keeps in-frame clones, though not all of them. The D gene and trimming were derived from the DNA, and the V and J assignments and clone size from that table. This table has approximately 150,000 clones, around 87% appearing once. The V segment lost 4 bases and the J segment 2 bases; nucleotides outside the gene matches: 7. CDR1 is LNHDA, CDR2 SQIVND, per germline (reference sequence). CDR3 length equals 16 residues. The TCR sequence derives from a man in his 60s who had recovered from COVID-19. The specimen was PBMCs or T cells enriched from blood (not recorded which). The chain joins TRBV19 to TRBJ2-2; 7 bases fit TRBD1. CDR3 in DNA: TGTGCCAGTAGTACGACCGGGACAGCTAACACCGGGGAGCTGTTTTTT. As protein: CASSTTGTANTGELFF.